This entry lists 20 T cell receptor beta chains sequenced from one sample in a study of molecular identifiers for immune sequencing clone quantification. Via MiXCR, TCRdb re-called the PCR reads, giving one row per CDR3 protein. Of hundreds of thousands of distinct CDR3 sequences listed, 24% were seen once; the top ten hold about 0.74%. The sequenced sample was naive CD8+ T cells from blood, with Jurkat cell RNA spiked in. Subset specified: FACS-sorted CD8+CD4-CCR7+CD45RA+ naive T cells. These receptors came from a human donor in good health. Some libraries in this study had Jurkat cell RNA spiked in.

The chain employs TRBV30 and TRBJ2-1, with a possible D match to TRBD1 (6 bases). The germline gives CDR1 GTSNPN, CDR2 SVGIG (reference sequence). CDR3 size: 15 residues. Between the trimmed V and J ends, which lost 4 bases and 0 bases, there was a span of 13 bases. This CDR3 is CAWTRDTSSYNEQFF. The CDR3, as DNA: TGTGCCTGGACTCGGGACACCAGCTCCTACAATGAGCAGTTCTTC.

This sequence joins TRBV28 and TRBJ1-5; weak D call: TRBD1 (5 bases). CDR1 is MDHEN and CDR2 is SYDVKM in the germline V gene. The V end was cut by 3 bases, the J end by 6 bases, with 12 bases between. CDR3 length: 14 residues. The DNA of the CDR3 is TGTGCCAGCAGTTTTCGTGGGGCCCTTCAGCCCCAGCATTTT. It is translated as CASSFRGALQPQHF.

This clonotype has just a few counts. The chain is built from TRBV7-2 and TRBJ1-6, with 7 bases aligning to TRBD1. The CDR3 totals 14 residues. Germline lookup yields CDR1 SGHTA and CDR2 FQGNSA. V lost 5 bases, J lost 9 bases, and 7 bases stayed unmatched. The chain's CDR3 is CASSADRVGSPLHF. The CDR3 nucleotides read TGTGCCAGCAGCGCAGACAGGGTTGGTTCACCCCTCCACTTT.

This clonotype was seen many times. The chain employs TRBV5-6 and TRBJ1-4; D unclear. The germline V gene has CDR1 SGHDT and CDR2 YYEEEE. V dropped 4 bases and J dropped 2 bases, with 12 bases sitting between them. The CDR3 covers 15 residues. The CDR3 coding sequence is TGTGCCAGCAGCCCCGATGGTTCGACTAATGAAAAACTGTTTTTT. Translation gives CASSPDGSTNEKLFF.

Worth noting for this clonotype: A much bigger clone sits one base away, suggesting this may be a read error. This chain links TRBV6-5 with TRBJ1-4; unclear D gene. This CDR3 is built from 15 residues. CDR1 is MNHEY and CDR2 is SVGAGI in the germline V gene. The CDR3 nucleotides read TGTGCCAGCAGCCCGTCGTTAGCCTATAATGAAAGACTGTTTTTT. It specifies CASSPSLAYNERLFF.

Many counts were recorded for this clonotype. The V call is TRBV19, the J call TRBJ1-5, with 7 positions matching TRBD1. The CDR3 length is 13 residues. Trimming removed 10 bases from V and 4 bases from J; junction bases left unmatched: 7. CDR1 is LNHDA and CDR2 is SQIVND in the germline V gene (reference sequence). Written as DNA, the CDR3 is TGTGCCACGAATGCAGGGGGGAATCAGCCCCAGCATTTT. Translation: CATNAGGNQPQHF.

Only a few counts were recorded for this clonotype. The rearrangement links TRBV30 to TRBJ2-3; 8 bases agree with TRBD1. Germline CDR1 GTSNPN, CDR2 SVGIG (reference sequence). The CDR3 spans 12 residues. Germline trimming cut 2 bases from V and 11 bases from J; bases unmatched to any gene: 6. CDR3 sequence (DNA): TGTGCCTGGAGTTTACCGGGACAGGAGCAGTATTTT. It specifies CAWSLPGQEQYF.

This chain uses TRBV10-2 with TRBJ2-7; 10 bases line up with TRBD1. The CDR3 contains 14 residues. Germline V gene sequence: CDR1 WSHSY, CDR2 SAAADI. The junction had 8 bases not matched to a gene; V was cut back by 5 bases and J by 7 bases. CDR3 in DNA: TGCGCCAGCAGTACAGGACAGGGGGTGAAAGAGCAGTACTTC. Its translation is CASSTGQGVKEQYF.

Concerning this clonotype itself: This may be a read error: a much more frequent sequence differs by one nucleotide. The chain has TRBV7-2 and TRBJ2-7; 9 positions match TRBD2. The germline CDR1 and CDR2 sequences are SGHTA and FQGNSA. The CDR3 sequence is 15 residues long. CDR3 amino acids: CASGLAGGGAEEQYF. In DNA, the CDR3 is TGTGCCAGCGGCTTAGCGGGCGGGGGGGCCGAAGAGCAGTACTTC. Variable domain in full (rest from reference TRBV7-2 and TRBJ2-7): GAGVSQSPSNKVTEKGKDVELRCDPISGHTALYWYRQSLGQGLEFLIYFQGNSAPDKSGLPSDRFSAERTGGSVSTLTIQRTQQEDSAVYLCASGLAGGGAEEQYFGPGTRLTVT.

This clonotype was observed a handful of times. This chain links TRBV7-9 with TRBJ2-3; 11 bases agree with TRBD2. In germline, CDR1 is SEHNR, CDR2 FQNEAQ (reference sequence). The CDR3 covers 24 residues. V gave up 5 bases and J gave up 2 bases; unmatched junction bases: 30. CDR3 nucleotides: TGTGCCAGCAGCGTACTAAAGATAGGTGGAGAACTAGCGGGAGATTTGGGTTACACAGATACGCAGTATTTT. Protein: CASSVLKIGGELAGDLGYTDTQYF.

Details on this clonotype: This may stem from a read error, because a much larger clone lies one nucleotide away. The chain carries TRBV5-3 and TRBJ1-5; 7 bases match TRBD1. TRBV5-3 is known as an ORF, though its function is uncertain. This CDR3 is 14 amino acids long. The CDR3 region is CASSFRGGNRPQHF. The CDR3 region has the DNA TGTGCCAGCAGCTTCAGGGGGGGCAATCGGCCCCAGCATTTT.

This clonotype was observed many times. The V gene is TRBV7-9, the J gene TRBJ2-3; D possibly corresponds to TRBD2 (5 bases). The ends were cut back, 0 bases at V and 2 bases at J, with 15 bases in the middle. CDR1 SEHNR and CDR2 FQNEAQ come from the germline V gene (reference sequence). The CDR3 contains 17 residues. CDR3: CASSLALAGLVTDTQYF. The CDR3 nucleotides are TGTGCCAGCAGCTTAGCGCTTGCGGGCCTCGTCACAGATACGCAGTATTTT. The variable domain in full, completed from reference TRBV7-9 and TRBJ2-3, reads DTGVSQNPRHKITKRGQNVTFRCDPISEHNRLYWYRQTLGQGPEFLTYFQNEAQLEKSRLLSDRFSAERPKGSFSTLEIQRTEQGDSAMYLCASSLALAGLVTDTQYFGPGTRLTVL.

The sample holds a few counts of this clonotype. The chain is built from TRBV5-4 and TRBJ2-3; 7 positions agree with TRBD2. With V trimmed by 0 bases and J by 4 bases, 8 bases remained unmatched. CDR1 SGHNT and CDR2 YYREEE come from the germline V gene (reference sequence). CDR3 length equals 16 residues. The CDR3 DNA reads as TGTGCCAGCAGCTTGGTTGGGGGAGGGCCATCAGATACGCAGTATTTT. Translation gives CASSLVGGGPSDTQYF.

This clonotype came up a few times. The CDR3 DNA sequence: TGTGCCAGCAGCTCAAATAAGGTACAGAGCTCCTACGAGCAGTACTTC. It specifies CASSSNKVQSSYEQYF. This chain uses TRBV7-9 with TRBJ2-7; D gene unclear. The CDR3 spans 16 residues. The germline gives CDR1 SEHNR, CDR2 FQNEAQ (reference sequence). V lost 4 bases and J lost 0, with 16 bases in between.

This clonotype was picked up a small number of times. The chain links TRBV4-3 to TRBJ2-2; 7 bases align to TRBD2. The ends lost 4 bases at V and 6 bases at J; junction bases unmatched: 8. The CDR3 loop spans 15 amino acids. Looked up from germline, CDR1 is LGHNA and CDR2 is YSLEER. The CDR3 sequence is CASSLRRLAAGELFF. The DNA of the CDR3 is TGCGCCAGCAGCCTCCGGAGACTAGCAGCCGGGGAGCTGTTTTTT.

This chain's CDR3 is CASSAWASGYTDTQYF. The CDR3 coding sequence is TGTGCCAGCAGCGCCTGGGCTAGCGGATACACAGATACGCAGTATTTT. The gene calls are TRBV7-2 and TRBJ2-3, with 7 positions matching TRBD2. J was trimmed by 2 bases and V by 5 bases; bases with no gene match: 10. CDR1 SGHTA and CDR2 FQGNSA come from the germline V gene. The CDR3 length is 16 residues.

This clonotype appeared a single time. The V call is TRBV19, the J call TRBJ1-4, with a weak D call TRBD1 (6 bases). The CDR3 covers 15 residues. The germline V gene encodes CDR1 LNHDA and CDR2 SQIVND (reference sequence). V gave up 4 bases and J gave up 6 bases, with 15 bases separating them. CDR3 in DNA: TGTGCCAGTAGTACCGAGGGGGAGGAGGATGAAAAACTGTTTTTT. It specifies CASSTEGEEDEKLFF.

This rearrangement joins TRBV19 to TRBJ1-1; possible D gene TRBD1, 6 bases. Germline-derived CDR1 and CDR2 are LNHDA and SQIVND (reference sequence). CDR3 length equals 17 residues. Trimming cost V 5 bases and J 7 bases, with 26 bases left between them. The CDR3, as DNA: TGTGCCAGTAGTTTTCACCCACAGGGCCCTGGGTACCTTGAAGCTTTCTTT. Translating it yields CASSFHPQGPGYLEAFF.

The table lists this clonotype with a count of one. The rearrangement joins TRBV19 to TRBJ2-3; 9 bases align to TRBD2. With V trimmed by 6 bases and J by 6 bases, 10 bases remained unmatched. This CDR3 region has 15 residues. Germline CDR1 is LNHDA and CDR2 is SQIVND (reference sequence). CDR3 coding DNA: TGTGCCAGTAGCAGGGGACTAGCATTCGGGGATACGCAGTATTTT. Its protein product is CASSRGLAFGDTQYF.

There are a few counts of this clonotype. The chain is built from TRBV5-4 and TRBJ2-3, with 9 bases aligning to TRBD2. This CDR3 comprises 19 residues. Germline lookup yields CDR1 SGHNT and CDR2 YYREEE (reference sequence). Trimming took 4 bases from V and 2 from J; bases not matched to a gene: 17. The CDR3, as DNA: TGTGCCAGCAGCGTTTTCCCGATGGCTAGCGGGGAGCACACAGATACGCAGTATTTT. It yields the protein CASSVFPMASGEHTDTQYF.